Presented here are 32 T cell receptor beta chains from one specimen sequenced in a study of T cells after posttransplantation cyclophosphamide. Assay used: immunoSEQ multiplex PCR; TCRdb lists only in-frame clones, some missing. Of about 16,000 clones in the sample, around 95% were seen once. The naive gate required viable CD3+CD4+ or CD3+CD8+ cells with CCR7+CD45RA+CD45RO-CD95-CD27+CD28+ phenotype. Sample: naive CD4+ T cells sorted from blood. These receptor sequences come from a woman between 50 and 59 years old in good health and a related stem cell transplant donor.

This rearrangement joins TRBV19 to TRBJ1-2, with D possibly being TRBD1 (6 bases). The CDR3 totals 14 residues. Germline V CDR1 and CDR2: LNHDA, SQIVND (reference sequence). Trimming pared 1 base from V and 4 bases from J, leaving 10 bases between. This CDR3 is CASSIGGQSYGYTF. The CDR3 DNA reads as TGTGCCAGTAGTATAGGAGGACAGAGCTATGGCTACACCTTC.

This clone was counted a single time. The chain carries TRBV2 and TRBJ2-1, with 10 bases aligning to TRBD2. V shed 4 bases, J shed 8 bases, and the junction held 14 bases outside the gene matches. Per germline, CDR1 SNHLY and CDR2 FYNNEI. The CDR3 covers 17 residues. The CDR3 loop reads CASSARLAGYTPDEQFF. CDR3 in DNA: TGTGCCAGCAGTGCCAGACTAGCGGGTTATACCCCGGATGAGCAGTTCTTC.

CDR3 nucleotides: TGTGCCAGTAGTATAGGTCCGGGATATGGCTACACCTTC. Protein product: CASSIGPGYGYTF. J is TRBJ1-2 and V is TRBV19; D not resolved. Germline V CDR1 and CDR2: LNHDA, SQIVND (reference sequence). V lost 1 base and J 5 bases, leaving 8 bases between the germline ends. The CDR3 extends over 13 amino acids. Full variable domain (remainder filled in from reference TRBV19 and TRBJ1-2): DGGITQSPKYLFRKEGQNVTLSCEQNLNHDAMYWYRQDPGQGLRLIYYSQIVNDFQKGDIAEGYSVSREKKESFPLTVTSAQKNPTAFYLCASSIGPGYGYTFGSGTRLTVV.

The rearrangement uses TRBV6-6 and TRBJ2-6, with TRBD1 as a possible D gene (5 bases). V shed 7 bases and J shed 5 bases, with 15 bases lying between them. This CDR3 spans 15 amino acids. The germline V gene encodes CDR1 MNHNY and CDR2 SVGAGI (reference sequence). The CDR3 sequence: CASTLQVSRANVLTF. The CDR3 DNA is TGTGCCAGCACCTTACAGGTTTCTAGGGCCAACGTCCTGACTTTC.

The CDR3 loop reads CASSLGLGDQPQHF. CDR3 DNA: TGTGCCAGCAGCCTTGGGCTGGGCGATCAGCCCCAGCATTTT. This rearrangement joins TRBV11-2 to TRBJ1-5; D is unresolved. Trimming left V 5 bases short and J 5 bases short, with 13 bases between. The CDR3 contains 14 residues. CDR1 and CDR2 from the germline V gene are SGHAT and FQNNGV.

V is TRBV4-2 and J is TRBJ2-6, with 10 nucleotides matching TRBD1. The CDR3 loop spans 18 amino acids. Germline V gene data show CDR1 as LGHNA and CDR2 as YNFKEQ. Losses at the gene ends were 2 bases for V and 2 bases for J; bases not matched to a gene: 6. Here the CDR3 DNA reads TGTGCCAGCAGCCAACGTCCCGGGACAGGGGCTGGGGCCAACGTCCTGACTTTC. It specifies CASSQRPGTGAGANVLTF.

The V gene is TRBV27, the J gene TRBJ2-7; the D gene is possibly TRBD1 (6 bases). There are 14 residues in the CDR3. The V and J ends lost 3 bases and 2 bases respectively, with 11 bases between them. The germline V gene has CDR1 MNHEY and CDR2 SMNVEV (reference sequence). CDR3 coding DNA: TGTGCCAGCAGTTTTTCGACAGGACCCTACGAGCAGTACTTC. It codes for CASSFSTGPYEQYF.

This sequence joins TRBV6-1 and TRBJ2-3, with 8 bases identical to TRBD2. The CDR3 spans 16 residues. Germline CDR1 is MNHNS and CDR2 is SASEGT. V shed 2 bases and J 5 bases; nucleotides not matched to a gene: 9. The CDR3 region is CASSERRREVIDTQYF. The CDR3 DNA reads TGTGCCAGCAGTGAACGACGGCGGGAGGTGATAGATACGCAGTATTTT.

The V and J genes are TRBV7-2 and TRBJ2-7; 10 bases are a match to TRBD2. The CDR3 consists of 16 residues. Germline CDR1 and CDR2: SGHTA and FQGNSA. V dropped 4 bases and J dropped 4; count of bases not matched to a gene: 10. For the CDR3, the DNA is TGTGCCAGCAGCTCCCAAGGACTAGCGGCAGGATACGAGCAGTACTTC. Translated, it gives CASSSQGLAAGYEQYF.

The V and J genes are TRBV19 and TRBJ2-7; 7 bases map to TRBD1. CDR3 length equals 19 residues. The germline V gene has CDR1 LNHDA and CDR2 SQIVND (reference sequence). The J segment lost 4 bases and the V segment lost 1 base, leaving 19 bases of the junction unmatched. Here the CDR3 DNA reads TGTGCCAGTAGTATAGCTCCTTCTTTCCGGGACAGACCCTCATACGAGCAGTACTTC. This encodes CASSIAPSFRDRPSYEQYF.

The chain has TRBV27 and TRBJ1-1; weak D call: TRBD1 (5 bases). The germline CDR1 and CDR2 sequences are MNHEY and SMNVEV (reference sequence). This CDR3 spans 15 amino acids. V was trimmed by 6 bases and J by 3 bases, leaving 17 bases between them. This CDR3 reads CASRGRGALYTEAFF. The CDR3 nucleotides are TGTGCCAGCAGGGGTAGGGGCGCCTTATACACTGAAGCTTTCTTT.

V is TRBV6-5 and J is TRBJ1-2, with D possibly being TRBD1 (6 bases). The V gene lost 5 bases and the J gene lost 6 bases, with 16 bases spanning the gap. CDR3 size: 14 residues. The germline gives CDR1 MNHEY, CDR2 SVGAGI. The CDR3 protein is CASSPDRRGDGYTF. In DNA, the CDR3 is TGTGCCAGCAGTCCTGACAGGCGAGGGGATGGCTACACCTTC.

CDR3 sequence reads: CASSLQGASTDTQYF. The CDR3 DNA reads as TGTGCCAGCAGCTTACAAGGGGCAAGCACAGATACGCAGTATTTT. The gene calls are TRBV7-7 and TRBJ2-3; the D gene is possibly TRBD1 (5 bases). Germline CDR1 reads SSHAT; CDR2 reads FNYEAQ (reference sequence). The CDR3 has 15 amino acids. Trimming pared 2 bases from V and 0 bases from J, leaving 9 bases between.

J is TRBJ2-6 and V is TRBV5-1; D perhaps matches TRBD2 (5 bases). The V gene lost 4 bases and the J gene lost 4 bases, with 18 bases spanning the gap. Germline values: CDR1 SGHRS, CDR2 YFSETQ. This CDR3 has 17 residues. The CDR3 spells CASSLQLVGRGANVLTF. The CDR3 coding sequence is TGCGCCAGCAGCCTACAGCTTGTTGGGAGAGGGGCCAACGTCCTGACTTTC. Based on the CDR3 plus reference TRBV5-1 and TRBJ2-6, the full variable domain is KAGVTQTPRYLIKTRGQQVTLSCSPISGHRSVSWYQQTPGQGLQFLFEYFSETQRNKGNFPGRFSGRQFSNSRSEMNVSTLELGDSALYLCASSLQLVGRGANVLTFGAGSRLTVL.

This clone was observed a handful of times. The CDR3 DNA sequence: TGTGCCAGTAGTTTCATTTCCAGGGGGCGCGGTGAAAAACTGTTTTTT. This encodes CASSFISRGRGEKLFF. The chain employs TRBV19 and TRBJ1-4, with TRBD1 matching 8 bases. V gave up 5 bases and J gave up 7 bases; unmatched junction bases: 12. Germline lookup yields CDR1 LNHDA and CDR2 SQIVND (reference sequence). This CDR3 comprises 16 residues.

The V call is TRBV28, the J call TRBJ2-1, with TRBD2 as a possible D gene (6 bases). The CDR3 loop spans 16 amino acids. Germline V gene lookup returns CDR1 MDHEN and CDR2 SYDVKM. The V end was cut by 2 bases, the J end by 4 bases, with 15 bases between. The CDR3 loop reads CASSLSSHGGYNEQFF. CDR3 bases: TGTGCCAGCAGTTTAAGCTCCCATGGGGGGTACAATGAGCAGTTCTTC.

CDR3 residues: CASSIAGEDTQYF. DNA of the CDR3: TGTGCCAGTAGTATAGCGGGAGAAGATACGCAGTATTTT. The rearrangement joins TRBV19 to TRBJ2-3; tentatively, D is TRBD2 (6 bases). V was cut by 1 base and J by 5 bases, with 7 bases left in between. Germline V gene data show CDR1 as LNHDA and CDR2 as SQIVND (reference sequence). The CDR3 contains 13 residues.

The chain couples TRBV5-1 to TRBJ1-1, with TRBD1 identical over 10 bases. With V trimmed by 0 bases and J by 0 bases, 2 bases remained unmatched. This CDR3 region has 16 residues. Germline loops: CDR1 SGHRS, CDR2 YFSETQ. CDR3 loop: CASSLETGGLNTEAFF. Here the CDR3 DNA reads TGCGCCAGCAGCTTGGAGACAGGGGGCCTGAACACTGAAGCTTTCTTT. The variable domain in full, with the rest retrieved from reference TRBV5-1 and TRBJ1-1, is KAGVTQTPRYLIKTRGQQVTLSCSPISGHRSVSWYQQTPGQGLQFLFEYFSETQRNKGNFPGRFSGRQFSNSRSEMNVSTLELGDSALYLCASSLETGGLNTEAFFGQGTRLTVV.

The chain couples TRBV10-3 to TRBJ1-5; maybe TRBD1 (6 bases). This CDR3 is built from 12 residues. Per germline, CDR1 ENHRY and CDR2 SYGVKD. V was trimmed by 9 bases and J by 6 bases, leaving 12 bases between them. The CDR3 DNA is TGTGCCATTGGGGGCGGGGGTCAGCCCCAGCATTTT. Its translation: CAIGGGGQPQHF.

This clone has only one observation. The rearrangement joins TRBV10-3 to TRBJ2-7; possibly TRBD1 for D (7 bases). Deletions cut 0 bases from V and 5 bases from J, with 11 bases between. The CDR3 consists of 14 residues. Per germline, CDR1 ENHRY and CDR2 SYGVKD. The CDR3 reads CAISESPGGNEQYF. The CDR3 DNA follows: TGTGCCATCAGTGAGTCGCCAGGGGGGAACGAGCAGTACTTC.

The chain couples TRBV5-1 to TRBJ2-7; 9 bases match TRBD1. CDR3 size: 15 residues. Germline CDR1 SGHRS, CDR2 YFSETQ. V was pared by 0 bases and J by 2 bases, with 3 bases of the junction left unmatched. The CDR3 sequence: CASSLEGQGPYEQYF. As DNA, the CDR3 is TGCGCCAGCAGCTTGGAAGGACAGGGGCCCTACGAGCAGTACTTC.

This rearrangement joins TRBV5-1 to TRBJ2-2; 10 bases map to TRBD2. J gave up 4 bases and V 2 bases, and 2 bases lay outside the gene matches. This CDR3 comprises 15 residues. Germline V gives CDR1 SGHRS, CDR2 YFSETQ. The CDR3 region has the DNA TGCGCCAGCAGCTTAGCGGGAGGGGGCACCGGGGAGCTGTTTTTT. Protein sequence: CASSLAGGGTGELFF. The entire variable domain, with the rest obtained from reference TRBV5-1 and TRBJ2-2, is as follows: KAGVTQTPRYLIKTRGQQVTLSCSPISGHRSVSWYQQTPGQGLQFLFEYFSETQRNKGNFPGRFSGRQFSNSRSEMNVSTLELGDSALYLCASSLAGGGTGELFFGEGSRLTVL.

V is TRBV7-2 and J is TRBJ2-2; D is possibly TRBD1 (6 bases). V shed 5 bases and J shed 4 bases, with 20 bases lying between them. This CDR3 is built from 17 residues. Germline V gene data show CDR1 as SGHTA and CDR2 as FQGNSA. The CDR3 DNA reads as TGTGCCAGCAGCCGGACACAGGGTATTTGGAGCACCGGGGAGCTGTTTTTT. This translates into CASSRTQGIWSTGELFF.

The chain recombines TRBV19 with TRBJ2-7, with a weak D call TRBD1 (6 bases). CDR3 length: 14 residues. CDR1 is LNHDA, CDR2 SQIVND, per germline (reference sequence). Trimming removed 5 bases at V and 1 base at J, with 12 bases between. CDR3: CASSPSGDSYEQYF. DNA of the CDR3: TGTGCCAGTAGTCCCTCAGGGGATTCCTACGAGCAGTACTTC. The variable domain in full, completed from reference TRBV19 and TRBJ2-7, reads DGGITQSPKYLFRKEGQNVTLSCEQNLNHDAMYWYRQDPGQGLRLIYYSQIVNDFQKGDIAEGYSVSREKKESFPLTVTSAQKNPTAFYLCASSPSGDSYEQYFGPGTRLTVT.

This chain links TRBV7-2 with TRBJ2-5; D is perhaps TRBD1 (5 bases). Germline-derived CDR1 and CDR2 are SGHTA and FQGNSA. This CDR3 is 11 amino acids long. V lost 3 bases and J lost 14, with 13 bases in between. Written as DNA, the CDR3 is TGTGCCAGCAGCTTGTATGACAGACACTACTTC. It codes for CASSLYDRHYF.

This chain joins TRBV11-3 and TRBJ2-5, with a weak D call TRBD2 (5 bases). CDR3 length equals 11 residues. Germline V gene data show CDR1 as SGHNT and CDR2 as YENEEA. V was clipped by 8 bases and J by 7 bases, with 11 bases between them. The CDR3 bases are TGTGCCAGCTCGGGGTCGGGGACCCAGTACTTC. As protein: CASSGSGTQYF.

This clone was found a few times. This chain's CDR3 is CAIIPDRFSEAFF. CDR3 nucleotides: TGTGCCATCATACCCGACAGGTTCTCTGAAGCTTTCTTT. The gene calls are TRBV10-3 and TRBJ1-1, with D maybe TRBD1 (6 bases). This CDR3 spans 13 amino acids. Trimming took off 7 bases at V and 6 bases at J, with 15 bases between the two ends. Germline CDR1 reads ENHRY; CDR2 reads SYGVKD.

The genes are TRBV7-2 and TRBJ2-3; 8 positions agree with TRBD2. V trimming: 2 bases; J trimming: 1 base; junction bases outside the gene matches: 8. The CDR3 contains 17 residues. Germline V CDR1 and CDR2: SGHTA, FQGNSA. The chain's CDR3 is CASSLKPREVRTDTQYF. The CDR3 DNA sequence: TGTGCCAGCAGCTTAAAACCGCGGGAGGTTCGCACAGATACGCAGTATTTT.

V is TRBV4-2 and J is TRBJ1-5; 8 positions agree with TRBD1. CDR1 and CDR2 from the germline V gene are LGHNA and YNFKEQ. V shed 4 bases, J shed 2 bases, and the junction held 4 bases outside the gene matches. The CDR3 spans 15 residues. CDR3 sequence: CASSRTGQGNQPQHF. CDR3 nucleotide sequence: TGTGCCAGCAGCCGTACGGGACAGGGCAATCAGCCCCAGCATTTT.

This clone turned up a few times. The V and J genes are TRBV9 and TRBJ2-7, with TRBD2 identical over 8 bases. Trimming removed 4 bases from V and 5 bases from J; junction bases left unmatched: 11. Looked up from germline, CDR1 is SGDLS and CDR2 is YYNGEE. There are 15 residues in the CDR3. The CDR3 nucleotides are TGTGCCAGCAGCATTTCCGGGACTAGTTCACACGAGCAGTACTTC. Translated, it gives CASSISGTSSHEQYF.

The chain carries TRBV7-2 and TRBJ1-1; 7 bases align to TRBD1. Germline values: CDR1 SGHTA, CDR2 FQGNSA. Trimming removed 5 bases from V and 4 bases from J; junction bases left unmatched: 10. The CDR3 is 15 residues long. CDR3 DNA sequence: TGTGCCAGCAGCCCCCGGGCAGGGGGGCTCACTGAAGCTTTCTTT. As protein: CASSPRAGGLTEAFF.

Remarks on this clone: Lacking the conserved final phenylalanine or tryptophan, this CDR3 likely reflects a read error. This sequence joins TRBV27 and TRBJ2-4; D is unresolved. The germline V gene has CDR1 MNHEY and CDR2 SMNVEV (reference sequence). The CDR3 is 15 amino acids. Trimming removed 3 bases at V and 0 bases at J, with 9 bases between. The CDR3: CASSFGALAKNIQYL. The CDR3 coding sequence is TGTGCCAGCAGTTTTGGAGCTCTAGCCAAAAACATTCAGTACCTC.